Shown below are 6 T cell receptor beta chains from a single sample sequenced in a study of vaccination effects on CD4 cells after COVID-19. Pools of viral peptides were used by the ViraFEST assay to expand antigen-specific CD4+ T cells ahead of sequencing. Culture lasted about ten days before CD4+ T cell isolation. Two doses of either BNT162b2 or mRNA-1273 were given to each participant. Here immunoSEQ multiplex PCR was the method, and the copy in TCRdb shows in-frame clones only, minus some. This table has roughly 59,000 clones, 75% to 85% appearing once. These receptors have no identified antigens. The starting material was CD4+ T cells from PBMCs cultured with HCoV-OC43 spike peptides, obtained after COVID-19 vaccination. Subset denoted: HCoV-OC43 spike overlapping peptide pool stimulation. These receptors all come from a human donor who received a COVID-19 vaccine.

The chain is built from TRBV10-1 and TRBJ1-6, with TRBD1 matching 9 bases. This CDR3 has 14 residues. V dropped 4 bases and J dropped 10; count of bases not matched to a gene: 5. Germline CDR1 and CDR2: WNHNN and SYGVQD (reference sequence). The CDR3 spells CASSGPGQGSPLHF. The CDR3 coding sequence is TGCGCCAGCAGTGGACCGGGACAGGGATCACCCCTCCACTTT.

This clone was detected only a few times. V gene TRBV5-1 combines with J gene TRBJ1-2; D is unresolved. The CDR3 extends over 13 amino acids. V was clipped by 0 bases and J by 7 bases, with 10 bases between them. Germline V lookup: CDR1 SGHRS, CDR2 YFSETQ. Here the CDR3 reads CASSLEGSGGYTF. The CDR3 nucleotides read TGCGCCAGCAGCTTGGAGGGATCTGGTGGCTACACCTTC.

V and J are TRBV19 and TRBJ2-5; D is possibly TRBD2 (7 bases). Germline lookup yields CDR1 LNHDA and CDR2 SQIVND (reference sequence). This CDR3 spans 14 amino acids. V was cut by 5 bases and J by 7 bases, with 17 bases left in between. CDR3 in amino acids: CASSPSAGAGTQYF. The CDR3 bases are TGTGCCAGTAGTCCCTCGGCGGGGGCCGGGACCCAGTACTTC.

The chain has TRBV5-4 and TRBJ1-2, with D unresolved. The CDR3 spans 16 residues. Trimming stripped 2 bases from V and 0 bases from J, with 14 bases between. The germline gives CDR1 SGHNT, CDR2 YYREEE (reference sequence). This CDR3 is CASSLSGQVTNYGYTF. DNA for the CDR3: TGTGCCAGCAGCTTAAGTGGGCAGGTGACTAACTATGGCTACACCTTC.

This clone was counted a single time. The J gene is TRBJ2-7, the V gene TRBV6-2 or TRBV6-3; tentatively, D is TRBD2 (5 bases). The ends were cut back, 6 bases at V and 3 bases at J, with 12 bases in the middle. The CDR3 is 13 amino acids. Per the germline V gene, CDR1 is MNHEY and CDR2 is SVGEGT. The CDR3 region is CASSPTGFYEQYV. DNA for the CDR3: TGTGCCAGCAGCCCCACGGGGTTCTACGAGCAGTACGTC.

CDR3 bases: TGTGCCAGCTCACCGGTGAACATATCCACAGATACGCAGTATTTT. Translating gives CASSPVNISTDTQYF. V and J are TRBV18 and TRBJ2-3, with D unclear. Germline-derived CDR1 and CDR2 are KGHSH and LQKENI. This CDR3 region has 15 residues. Deletions cut 3 bases from V and 2 bases from J, with 12 bases between.